The 29 T cell receptor beta chains given below trace back to one sample, sequenced in a study of blood T cell repertoires in COVID-19. Using immunoSEQ multiplex PCR, the repertoire was profiled, and TCRdb retains in-frame clones only, with some absent. The sample shows approximately 350,000 clones, 86% of them seen only once. Sequenced material: peripheral blood. The receptor set was obtained from a woman aged 55-75 years with COVID-19, enrolled during active disease.

The chain links TRBV5-1 to TRBJ2-5, with D perhaps TRBD2 (5 bases). CDR1 SGHRS and CDR2 YFSETQ come from the germline V gene. V gave up 1 base and J gave up 2 bases, with 12 bases separating them. The CDR3 contains 15 residues. The CDR3 loop reads CASSLRGYDQETQYF. In nucleotides, the CDR3 is TGCGCCAGCAGCTTGCGGGGTTATGATCAAGAGACCCAGTACTTC.

V usage is TRBV11-2 and J usage is TRBJ1-2; D is ambiguous. Trimming left V 5 bases short and J 4 bases short, with 5 bases between. The V gene's germline CDR1 is SGHAT and CDR2 FQNNGV. The CDR3 has 11 residues. As DNA, the CDR3 is TGTGCCAGCAGCCCCCTCTATGGCTACACCTTC. Its translation is CASSPLYGYTF.

This clone was seen just once. V and J are TRBV20-1 and TRBJ1-1, with 10 bases matching TRBD1. CDR3 size: 15 residues. V gave up 3 bases and J gave up 6 bases; unmatched junction bases: 10. Germline V gene data show CDR1 as DFQATT and CDR2 as SNEGSKA (reference sequence). The CDR3 sequence: CSASGKPGQGSEAFF. For the CDR3, the DNA is TGCAGTGCTAGTGGGAAACCGGGACAGGGGTCTGAAGCTTTCTTT.

This rearrangement joins TRBV28 to TRBJ1-4; 8 bases fit TRBD1. CDR1 is MDHEN, CDR2 SYDVKM, per germline. V lost 5 bases, J lost 6 bases, and 2 bases stayed unmatched. CDR3 length: 13 amino acids. The CDR3 DNA reads TGTGCCAGCAGTCTGGGACAGGATGAAAAACTGTTTTTT. Its protein is CASSLGQDEKLFF.

The J gene is TRBJ1-4, the V gene TRBV7-9; a possible D gene is TRBD1 (6 bases). CDR1 is SEHNR and CDR2 is FQNEAQ in the germline V gene (reference sequence). The V end was cut by 7 bases, the J end by 3 bases, with 12 bases between. CDR3 size: 14 residues. The CDR3 bases are TGTGCCAGCACTACAGGGTTGGCTAATGAAAAACTGTTTTTT. Its translation is CASTTGLANEKLFF.

With respect to this clone: A read error may be the cause here, since a much bigger clone is one base away. This sequence joins TRBV6-5 and TRBJ2-2, with no clear D. With 8 bases removed from V and 1 base from J, the gap between germline ends came to 2 bases. CDR1 MNHEY and CDR2 SVGAGI come from the germline V gene. The CDR3 covers 11 residues. CDR3 DNA sequence: TGTGCCAGCCGGAACACCGGGGAGCTGTTTTTT. This sequence encodes CASRNTGELFF.

The chain links TRBV18 to TRBJ2-1; maybe TRBD1 (6 bases). CDR1 is KGHSH, CDR2 LQKENI, per germline. CDR3 length: 14 amino acids. The V gene lost 2 bases and the J gene lost 5 bases, with 10 bases spanning the gap. The CDR3 here is CASSPKDRNNEQFF. The CDR3 bases are TGTGCCAGCTCACCAAAGGACAGAAACAATGAGCAGTTCTTC.

The gene calls are TRBV9 and TRBJ2-5; maybe TRBD2 (5 bases). V lost 4 bases and J lost 5, with 15 bases in between. The CDR3 has 14 residues. Germline V CDR1 and CDR2: SGDLS, YYNGEE. CDR3 sequence: CASSPFRRGETQYF. DNA for the CDR3: TGTGCCAGCAGCCCCTTCCGTCGAGGGGAGACCCAGTACTTC. Variable domain in full (rest from reference TRBV9 and TRBJ2-5): DSGVTQTPKHLITATGQRVTLRCSPRSGDLSVYWYQQSLDQGLQFLIQYYNGEERAKGNILERFSAQQFPDLHSELNLSSLELGDSALYFCASSPFRRGETQYFGPGTRLLVL.

This sequence joins TRBV7-3 and TRBJ1-2; 7 nucleotides align to TRBD1. The CDR3 has 14 residues. The V gene end was trimmed by 2 bases and the J gene end by 5 bases; junction bases not matched to a gene: 5. The V gene's germline CDR1 is SGHTA and CDR2 FQGTGA. The CDR3 bases are TGTGCCAGCAGCTTAGCGACAGGGAGTTATGGCTACACCTTC. It yields the protein CASSLATGSYGYTF.

The chain uses TRBV6-5 and TRBJ2-3, with 9 bases lining up with TRBD1. The CDR3 length is 16 residues. Trimming at V came to 1 base and at J to 1 base, leaving 3 bases not matched to a gene. Germline V gene lookup returns CDR1 MNHEY and CDR2 SVGAGI. The CDR3 sequence: CASSYLDRGGTDTQYF. The DNA of the CDR3 is TGTGCCAGCAGTTACTTGGACAGGGGTGGCACAGATACGCAGTATTTT.

The chain recombines TRBV7-9 with TRBJ1-5; 8 bases are shared with TRBD1. With 1 base clipped from V and 5 bases from J, the junction kept 4 bases outside the gene matches. The length of the CDR3 is 15 residues. Germline CDR1 is SEHNR and CDR2 is FQNEAQ (reference sequence). DNA of the CDR3: TGTGCCAGCAGCTTAGGGACAGGGCAGGATCAGCCCCAGCATTTT. It encodes CASSLGTGQDQPQHF. The entire variable domain, with the rest obtained from reference TRBV7-9 and TRBJ1-5, is as follows: DTGVSQNPRHKITKRGQNVTFRCDPISEHNRLYWYRQTLGQGPEFLTYFQNEAQLEKSRLLSDRFSAERPKGSFSTLEIQRTEQGDSAMYLCASSLGTGQDQPQHFGDGTRLSIL.

V and J are TRBV27 and TRBJ2-3; D might be TRBD2 (5 bases). The germline CDR1 and CDR2 sequences are MNHEY and SMNVEV (reference sequence). V lost 5 bases to trimming and J lost 2 bases, with 11 bases between them. This CDR3 has 14 residues. CDR3 amino acids: CASSLRRDTDTQYF. In DNA form, the CDR3 reads TGTGCCAGCAGTCTCCGCCGGGACACAGATACGCAGTATTTT.

The genes are TRBV3-1 (or the pseudogene TRBV3-2) and TRBJ2-3; no reliable D call. V shed 0 bases and J shed 2 bases, with 6 bases lying between them. CDR1 LGHDT and CDR2 YNNKEL come from the germline V gene (reference sequence). CDR3 length equals 14 residues. CDR3 sequence (DNA): TGTGCCAGCAGCCAAGACAGTTACACAGATACGCAGTATTTT. Translated: CASSQDSYTDTQYF.

The V call is TRBV6-5, the J call TRBJ2-3, with a tentative D call TRBD1 (5 bases). Trimming removed 5 bases at V and 0 bases at J, with 12 bases between. The CDR3 is 15 residues long. The V gene's germline CDR1 is MNHEY and CDR2 SVGAGI. The DNA of the CDR3 is TGTGCCAGCAGTCACAGGTCAACTAGCACAGATACGCAGTATTTT. It is translated as CASSHRSTSTDTQYF.

The rearrangement links TRBV6-4 to TRBJ2-3, with 10 bases that match TRBD2. Germline CDR1 MRHNA, CDR2 SNTAGT. Unmatched junction bases numbered 8, after V lost 8 bases and J lost 0 bases. The CDR3 length is 16 residues. The CDR3 DNA reads TGTGCCAGCCGTTTTAAGCGGGGGGGTAGCACAGATACGCAGTATTTT. The encoded protein is CASRFKRGGSTDTQYF.

This clone was found once. V usage is TRBV4-2 and J usage is TRBJ2-3; 15 bases map to TRBD2. Germline assignment: CDR1 LGHNA and CDR2 YNFKEQ. This CDR3 has 18 residues. The junction had 9 bases not matched to a gene; V was cut back by 4 bases and J by 4 bases. Written as DNA, the CDR3 is TGTGCCAGCAGCCGGGGGACTAGCGGGGGGCAGGTCCCAGATACGCAGTATTTT. Translation gives CASSRGTSGGQVPDTQYF.

This rearrangement joins TRBV6-1 to TRBJ2-1, with 7 bases that match TRBD2. The CDR3 runs to 16 residues. In germline, CDR1 is MNHNS, CDR2 SASEGT. J lost 4 bases, V lost 2 bases, and 8 bases had no gene match. The CDR3 loop is CASSESRGLPYNEQFF. The CDR3 DNA reads TGTGCCAGCAGTGAATCTAGGGGACTACCATACAATGAGCAGTTCTTC.

This rearrangement joins TRBV12-3 or TRBV12-4 to TRBJ2-5, with a tentative D call TRBD2 (6 bases). CDR3 size: 13 residues. V lost 4 bases and J 3 bases, leaving 9 bases between the germline ends. The chain's CDR3 is CASSWGGEETQYF. CDR3 DNA sequence: TGTGCCAGCAGTTGGGGAGGAGAAGAGACCCAGTACTTC.

The chain recombines TRBV12-3 or TRBV12-4 with TRBJ2-7; D unclear. Trimming removed 7 bases from V and 2 bases from J, with 9 bases in between. There are 12 residues in the CDR3. The CDR3 DNA sequence: TGTGCCAGCACCGGCGGTACCTACGAGCAGTACTTC. Its translation: CASTGGTYEQYF.

This rearrangement joins TRBV11-3 to TRBJ2-3, with D perhaps matching TRBD2 (6 bases). This CDR3 is 16 amino acids long. Trimming removed 5 bases at V and 0 bases at J, with 15 bases between. Germline CDR1 and CDR2: SGHNT and YENEEA. CDR3 loop: CASSPGTFRSTDTQYF. In DNA, the CDR3 is TGTGCCAGCAGCCCCGGGACTTTCCGTAGCACAGATACGCAGTATTTT.

This chain uses TRBV6-2 or TRBV6-3 with TRBJ2-3, with D uncertain. V was clipped by 6 bases and J by 0 bases, with 16 bases between them. The CDR3 has 16 residues. Germline V gene lookup returns CDR1 MNHEY and CDR2 SVGEGT. The CDR3 reads CASSANLKTSTDTQYF. For the CDR3, the DNA is TGTGCCAGCAGCGCAAACCTTAAGACTAGCACAGATACGCAGTATTTT.

As for this clone: Other DNA sequences in this sample translate to the same CDR3. The chain joins TRBV4-2 to TRBJ2-7; 12 positions agree with TRBD2. The germline gives CDR1 LGHNA, CDR2 YNFKEQ. CDR3 length: 17 residues. V was pared by 1 base and J by 1 base, with 5 bases of the junction left unmatched. The CDR3 protein is CASSQATSGGLSYEQYF. CDR3 nucleotides: TGTGCCAGCAGCCAAGCGACTAGCGGGGGACTTTCCTACGAGCAGTACTTC.

The rearrangement uses TRBV6-2 or TRBV6-3 and TRBJ2-2; D unclear. The germline V gene has CDR1 MNHEY and CDR2 SVGEGT. V gave up 6 bases and J gave up 7 bases, with 12 bases separating them. This CDR3 has 13 amino acids. CDR3 loop: CASSINFHGELFF. CDR3 nucleotide sequence: TGTGCCAGCAGCATAAACTTTCACGGGGAGCTGTTTTTT.

The V and J genes are TRBV11-3 and TRBJ2-7; 8 bases fit TRBD1. With V trimmed by 4 bases and J by 4 bases, 9 bases remained unmatched. The CDR3 loop spans 15 amino acids. Germline V gene sequence: CDR1 SGHNT, CDR2 YENEEA. CDR3 coding DNA: TGTGCCAGCAGCTCTTTAGGACAGGGAGGATACGAGCAGTACTTC. Its protein product is CASSSLGQGGYEQYF.

This chain connects TRBV25-1 to TRBJ2-3; D may be TRBD2 (7 bases). This CDR3 comprises 16 residues. V was cut by 2 bases and J by 4 bases, with 16 bases left in between. CDR1 is MGHDK and CDR2 is SYGVNS in the germline V gene. This chain's CDR3 is CASSERIGGAPDTQYF. CDR3 coding DNA: TGTGCCAGCAGTGAAAGGATTGGGGGGGCCCCAGATACGCAGTATTTT.

In its sample, this clone was seen a few times. The V gene is TRBV6-1, the J gene TRBJ2-5; the match to TRBD1 covers 8 bases. There are 15 residues in the CDR3. Germline V gene data show CDR1 as MNHNS and CDR2 as SASEGT. After removal of 0 bases from V and 2 bases from J, the junction contained 2 bases not matched to a gene. CDR3 sequence reads: CASSEATGAQETQYF. DNA for the CDR3: TGTGCCAGCAGTGAAGCGACAGGGGCGCAAGAGACCCAGTACTTC.

Only one count was recorded for this clone. The chain recombines TRBV28 with TRBJ2-3; 12 nucleotides agree with TRBD2. Germline CDR1 and CDR2: MDHEN and SYDVKM. V was pared by 2 bases and J by 0 bases, with 6 bases of the junction left unmatched. This CDR3 region has 18 residues. CDR3 sequence reads: CASSLGTSGWVSTDTQYF. The CDR3 DNA reads as TGTGCCAGCAGTTTAGGGACTAGCGGGTGGGTAAGCACAGATACGCAGTATTTT.

The V call is TRBV20-1, the J call TRBJ2-1; D gene unclear. V was pared by 2 bases and J by 5 bases, with 4 bases between. CDR1 and CDR2 from the germline V gene are DFQATT and SNEGSKA (reference sequence). This CDR3 contains 11 residues. CDR3 bases: TGCAGTGCTAGACTTAACAATGAGCAGTTCTTC. It codes for CSARLNNEQFF.

CDR3 protein: CASSQLGGGANTGELFF. The CDR3 nucleotides read TGTGCCAGCAGCCAACTTGGGGGGGGCGCTAACACCGGGGAGCTGTTTTTT. J is TRBJ2-2 and V is TRBV3-1 (or the pseudogene TRBV3-2), with D maybe TRBD2 (7 bases). The CDR3 runs to 17 residues. CDR1 LGHDT and CDR2 YNNKEL come from the germline V gene (reference sequence). Trimming took off 2 bases at V and 2 bases at J, with 15 bases between the two ends.